This T cell receptor beta chain came from a study of graft-versus-host responses after intestinal transplantation. This CDR3 has 15 amino acids. V was shortened by 3 bases and J by 2 bases, with 14 bases between the two germline ends. Germline V gene data show CDR1 as MNHEY and CDR2 as SVGAGI. Measured with immunoSEQ multiplex PCR; TCRdb has only the in-frame clones, and not every one. The sample consists of some 70,000 clones, more than 75% of them appearing once. For this clone: Its antigen is unknown.

V is TRBV6-5 and J is TRBJ2-7, with D perhaps matching TRBD2 (5 bases). This TCR came from a human donor who was the organ donor for an intestinal transplant. The specimen comprised unstimulated CD8+ T cells sorted from spleen or lymph node cells, sampled before transplant. This chain's CDR3 is CASSYGESNPYEQYF. CDR3 in DNA: TGTGCCAGCAGTTATGGGGAGAGTAATCCCTACGAGCAGTACTTC.